Below are 20 T cell receptor beta chains sequenced from a single sample in a study of T cell repertoires in cytomegalovirus infection. These receptors' targets are unknown. TCRdb reprocessed the reads via MiXCR and lists one record per CDR3 protein. The data hold fewer than 130,000 distinct CDR3 sequences, with roughly two fifths observed a single time. The material sequenced was CD8+ T cells from cultured PBMCs, taken from culture after CMV antigen stimulation. The receptors come from a human donor in good health (CMV status not recorded). Some clones in this sample may be carry-over from other donors' samples.

J is TRBJ1-1 and V is TRBV7-9; tentatively, D is TRBD1 (5 bases). The CDR3 totals 12 residues. Germline V gene lookup returns CDR1 SEHNR and CDR2 FQNEAQ (reference sequence). CDR3 DNA: TGTGTAACGACGGACATGAACACTGAAGCTTTCTTT. Protein: CVTTDMNTEAFF.

This clonotype was counted a single time. The chain is built from TRBV9 and TRBJ2-1; 12 bases line up with TRBD2. J lost 9 bases, V lost 4 bases, and 8 bases had no gene match. Looked up from germline, CDR1 is SGDLS and CDR2 is YYNGEE. CDR3 size: 15 residues. CDR3 protein: CASSTPTSGGPEQFF. CDR3 coding DNA: TGTGCCAGCAGCACCCCGACTAGCGGGGGTCCTGAGCAGTTCTTC.

The rearrangement links TRBV6-6 to TRBJ1-1; 8 nucleotides agree with TRBD1. This CDR3 has 14 residues. Germline CDR1 and CDR2: MNHNY and SVGAGI (reference sequence). The J segment lost 4 bases and the V segment lost 5 bases, leaving 6 bases of the junction unmatched. The CDR3 coding sequence is TGTGCCAGCAGTAAGACAGGGGCCTCCACTGAAGCTTTCTTT. As protein: CASSKTGASTEAFF.

This clonotype has only one observation. This rearrangement joins TRBV29-1 to TRBJ2-4, with TRBD2 matching over 12 bases. CDR3 length: 16 amino acids. The germline gives CDR1 SQVTM, CDR2 ANQGSEA. V shed 1 base and J 9 bases; nucleotides not matched to a gene: 10. The CDR3 bases are TGCAGCGTTGAAGGACGGGCTAGCGGGGGGGATCGCATTCAGTACTTC. Protein sequence: CSVEGRASGGDRIQYF.

This clonotype occurred a few times. The V call is TRBV6-5, the J call TRBJ1-1; TRBD1 aligns across 8 bases. The CDR3 is 15 residues long. Trimming removed 4 bases from V and 5 bases from J; junction bases left unmatched: 9. CDR1 is MNHEY and CDR2 is SVGAGI in the germline V gene. CDR3 region: CASSFHGQGGTEAFF. The CDR3 DNA is TGTGCCAGCAGTTTCCACGGACAGGGAGGGACTGAAGCTTTCTTT.

This clonotype was counted many times. This chain links TRBV3-1 with TRBJ2-1; D is unresolved. There are 12 residues in the CDR3. With 5 bases removed from V and 7 bases from J, the gap between germline ends came to 9 bases. CDR1 is LGHDT and CDR2 is YNNKEL in the germline V gene (reference sequence). The CDR3 region is CASSLGSNEQFF. CDR3 nucleotides: TGTGCCAGCAGCTTAGGCAGTAATGAGCAGTTCTTC.

A few counts support this clonotype. The V and J genes are TRBV29-1 and TRBJ2-4; D is possibly TRBD1 or TRBD2 (6 bases each). The germline V gene has CDR1 SQVTM and CDR2 ANQGSEA. CDR3 length: 14 residues. V gave up 4 bases and J gave up 2 bases, with 12 bases separating them. CDR3 bases: TGCAGCGTTGGGTCGGGGGCCTCCAAAAACATTCAGTACTTC. It specifies CSVGSGASKNIQYF.

The gene calls are TRBV27 and TRBJ1-2, with D tentatively TRBD1 (6 bases). The CDR3 is 14 residues long. Trimming removed 3 bases at V and 4 bases at J, with 12 bases between. Germline V CDR1 and CDR2: MNHEY, SMNVEV (reference sequence). CDR3 coding DNA: TGTGCCAGCAGTTTCAGGGGATCGGGCTATGGCTACACCTTC. Translation gives CASSFRGSGYGYTF.

The chain recombines TRBV20-1 with TRBJ2-3; TRBD1 matches 8 bases. The CDR3 is 14 amino acids. Germline CDR1 and CDR2: DFQATT and SNEGSKA (reference sequence). V was pared by 3 bases and J by 1 base, with 3 bases of the junction left unmatched. The CDR3 is CSARDRAGTDTQYF. CDR3 DNA: TGCAGTGCTAGGGACAGGGCTGGCACAGATACGCAGTATTTT.

The CDR3 nucleotides read TGCGCCAGCAGCCAAGGGTATCATCCGGGACAGATCTCCTACGAGCAGTACTTC. Translated: CASSQGYHPGQISYEQYF. J is TRBJ2-7 and V is TRBV4-1; 7 nucleotides align to TRBD1. The CDR3 length is 18 residues. In germline, CDR1 is MGHRA, CDR2 YSYEKL. Trimming cost V 1 base and J 0 bases; bases outside gene matches: 12.

In this sample, this clonotype turned up a few times. J is TRBJ2-5 and V is TRBV28; D is unclear. Germline values: CDR1 MDHEN, CDR2 SYDVKM. This CDR3 is 17 amino acids long. V gave up 6 bases and J gave up 9 bases, with 29 bases separating them. This chain's CDR3 is CASSGEDLINGPMSQYF. The CDR3 DNA sequence: TGTGCCAGCAGCGGAGAGGACCTGATAAACGGGCCTATGTCCCAGTACTTC.

The count of this clonotype is one. The chain couples TRBV28 to TRBJ1-1; D is possibly TRBD1 (5 bases). This CDR3 is 12 amino acids long. Trimming left V 6 bases short and J 8 bases short, with 13 bases between. The germline V gene encodes CDR1 MDHEN and CDR2 SYDVKM. The CDR3 DNA is TGTGCCAGCAGCCACTCGTGGGGGGAAGCTTTCTTT. The encoded protein is CASSHSWGEAFF.

The chain joins TRBV6-5 to TRBJ2-7; a weak D match, TRBD1 (6 bases). Germline-derived CDR1 and CDR2 are MNHEY and SVGAGI. V gave up 0 bases and J gave up 3 bases, with 9 bases separating them. The CDR3 is 14 residues long. The CDR3 protein is CASSYSGTLYEQYF. CDR3 nucleotide sequence: TGTGCCAGCAGTTACTCCGGGACACTCTACGAGCAGTACTTC.

The V and J genes are TRBV12-3 or TRBV12-4 and TRBJ2-3; D unclear. The CDR3 runs 16 residues. Trimming removed 5 bases from V and 4 bases from J, with 19 bases in between. CDR3 region: CASSEFLLVQADTQYF. DNA of the CDR3: TGTGCCAGCAGTGAGTTCTTGCTCGTTCAGGCAGATACGCAGTATTTT.

This clonotype turned up a few times. The V gene is TRBV14, the J gene TRBJ2-7, with D unclear. This CDR3 contains 16 residues. With 0 bases removed from V and 2 bases from J, the gap between germline ends came to 14 bases. Germline values: CDR1 SGHDN, CDR2 FVKESK. CDR3: CASSQDISSPPYEQYF. As DNA, the CDR3 is TGTGCCAGCAGCCAAGATATAAGTTCACCTCCCTACGAGCAGTACTTC.

This clonotype has at least ten counts. The V gene is TRBV7-8, the J gene TRBJ2-6; D not certain. The germline V gene encodes CDR1 SGHVS and CDR2 FQNEAQ. The CDR3 is 16 residues long. Trimming left V 1 base short and J 3 bases short, with 10 bases between. Here the CDR3 reads CASSLGAGRGANVLTF. Written as DNA, the CDR3 is TGTGCCAGCAGCTTAGGGGCTGGACGTGGGGCCAACGTCCTGACTTTC. The variable domain in full, completed from reference TRBV7-8 and TRBJ2-6, reads GAGVSQSPRYKVAKRGQDVALRCDPISGHVSLFWYQQALGQGPEFLTYFQNEAQLDKSGLPSDRFFAERPEGSVSTLKIQRTQQEDSAVYLCASSLGAGRGANVLTFGAGSRLTVL.

This chain joins TRBV29-1 and TRBJ1-1; perhaps TRBD1 as D (6 bases). Trimming cost V 4 bases and J 12 bases, with 12 bases left between them. The CDR3 runs to 10 residues. CDR1 and CDR2 (germline): SQVTM, ANQGSEA. The CDR3 protein is CSVGVQGTFF. As DNA, the CDR3 is TGCAGCGTTGGGGTACAGGGAACTTTCTTT.

In its sample, this clonotype was seen many times. The chain recombines TRBV11-1 with TRBJ2-3, with D hard to call. Germline CDR1 and CDR2: SGHAT and FQDESV (reference sequence). With 5 bases removed from V and 0 bases from J, the gap between germline ends came to 9 bases. The CDR3 has 14 amino acids. The CDR3 sequence is CASSLSPSTDTQYF. The CDR3 region has the DNA TGTGCCAGCAGCCTCTCCCCGAGCACAGATACGCAGTATTTT. The full variable domain, rest sourced from reference TRBV11-1 and TRBJ2-3, is EAEVAQSPRYKITEKSQAVAFWCDPISGHATLYWYRQILGQGPELLVQFQDESVVDDSQLPKDRFSAERLKGVDSTLKIQPAELGDSAMYLCASSLSPSTDTQYFGPGTRLTVL.

This clonotype has at least ten counts. This chain uses TRBV5-6 with TRBJ2-2; a possible D gene is TRBD2 (5 bases). Per the germline V gene, CDR1 is SGHDT and CDR2 is YYEEEE. There are 17 residues in the CDR3. V was clipped by 0 bases and J by 5 bases, with 17 bases between them. The CDR3 coding sequence is TGTGCCAGCAGCTTGGGGGCTAGCAGCGGAGATACCGGGGAGCTGTTTTTT. It encodes CASSLGASSGDTGELFF.

This clonotype was counted a few times. The J gene is TRBJ2-7, the V gene TRBV5-1; D could derive from TRBD1 or TRBD2 (5 bases each). Germline V lookup: CDR1 SGHRS, CDR2 YFSETQ. The CDR3 consists of 14 residues. The V end lost 2 bases, the J end lost 3 bases, and 12 bases lay between the germline ends. As DNA, the CDR3 is TGCGCCAGCAGCTTAGAACCTGGGGGCTACGAGCAGTACTTC. The encoded protein is CASSLEPGGYEQYF.